This T cell receptor (beta chain) was sequenced for a study of blood T cell repertoires in COVID-19. Overall study context: Acute and convalescent COVID-19 specimens originated in the United States, Italy and Spain.

The length of the CDR3 is 20 residues. Per the germline V gene, CDR1 is KGHSH and CDR2 is LQKENI. Trimming cost V 3 bases and J 0 bases; bases outside gene matches: 16. Sequenced by immunoSEQ multiplex PCR; TCRdb stores in-frame clones only, minus some. The data contain 250,000 to 300,000 clones, around 90% of them singletons. The TCR sequence derives from a woman in her fifties or sixties who had recovered from COVID-19. The chain combines TRBV18 with TRBJ1-3; TRBD1 aligns across 8 bases. The sample consisted of peripheral blood. As DNA, the CDR3 is TGTGCCAGCTCACCCCAGCCGAGGACAGGGCCAAAAAGCTCTGGAAACACCATATATTTT. It yields the protein CASSPQPRTGPKSSGNTIYF.